This TCR beta chain comes out of a study of CD8 T cells in ankylosing spondylitis. Study outcomes and limitations: Ankylosing spondylitis blood appeared to be characterized by a TCR beta motif of 7 to 9 highly homologous variants.

Each TCR beta library was made by quantitative 5'-RACE that incorporated molecular barcodes. One entry per CDR3 protein, called by TCRdb with MiXCR from the 5' RACE reads. The table records hundreds of thousands of distinct CDR3 sequences, 12% of them present only once. The ends were cut back, 4 bases at V and 3 bases at J, with 9 bases in the middle. Germline V gives CDR1 LGHDT, CDR2 YNNKEL (reference sequence). The CDR3 totals 13 residues. This clonotype was detected a few times. Its target is not known. The clonotype was recovered from a male donor with ankylosing spondylitis. The sequenced material came from blood, either unsorted or a sorted T cell fraction (not recorded which). The chain joins TRBV3-1 to TRBJ2-5; the D is unclear. The CDR3 spells CASSPSWKETQYF. The CDR3 DNA follows: TGTGCCAGCAGCCCAAGTTGGAAAGAGACCCAGTACTTC.